This T cell receptor (beta chain) was captured by sequencing in a study of cytomegalovirus exposure and HLA in healthy donors. The PCR had 60 Vbeta and 13 Jbeta primers. In the authors' workflow: In a later analysis, of 84 million or so unique beta chains, about 12 million appeared in at least two donors. Assay used: immunoSEQ multiplex PCR; TCRdb lists only in-frame clones, some missing. V, J and clone size were drawn from that table, and D and trimming were deduced from the DNA. The sample has over 100,000 clones, roughly 68% seen once. With regard to this clone: Its specificity is not known.

Regarding the study as a whole: Available immune exposure information covered CMV serostatus only. It was reported in a later analysis that an Asian-associated ancestry cluster showed fewer N-insertions than the approximately 700-donor mean. Within an earlier analysis, most TCR beta V segments proved productive either about 90% or about 30% of the time.

Germline trimming cut 3 bases from V and 3 bases from J; bases unmatched to any gene: 11. The CDR3 loop spans 16 amino acids. The germline V gene has CDR1 MNHNS and CDR2 SASEGT. V and J are TRBV6-1 and TRBJ2-7; TRBD1 matches at 7 bases. The source material was PBMCs. This sequence was found in a man in his thirties or forties in good health and CMV-seropositive. This CDR3 is CASSDKNRGPVYEQYF. The CDR3, as DNA: TGTGCCAGCAGTGATAAGAACAGGGGCCCTGTCTACGAGCAGTACTTC.